Here is one T cell receptor (beta chain) with its context. Its antigen is unidentified. This sample was taken from a study of CD8+ T cells in alopecia areata. Study-wide findings and caveats: Researchers report lesional scalp, most notably alopecia totalis/universalis, outstripped normal scalp in clonality.

RNA extraction was followed by reverse transcription into cDNA, which acted as the sequencing template. The repertoire was sequenced with immunoSEQ multiplex PCR; TCRdb's copy has only in-frame clones and lacks some. The repertoire consists of some 130,000 clones, with about 60% occurring once and the leading ten covering roughly 6.7%. Germline loops: CDR1 LGHNA, CDR2 YNFKEQ. V was pared by 0 bases and J by 6 bases, with 8 bases of the junction left unmatched. The CDR3 spans 16 residues. This receptor was obtained from a human donor with alopecia areata. Sequenced here: CD4+ T cells sorted from blood, sampled at week 0. This chain uses TRBV4-2 with TRBJ2-3; 8 bases fit TRBD2. The CDR3 protein is CASSQEPGGAYDTQYF. DNA of the CDR3: TGTGCCAGCAGCCAAGAACCCGGGGGGGCATATGATACGCAGTATTTT.